This T cell receptor beta chain was observed in a study of T cells in Graves' hyperthyroidism and ophthalmopathy. Study outcomes and limitations: The model's output predicted ophthalmopathy at a median of 6.5 months prior to onset.

Uncontrolled infection, other autoimmune disease, pregnancy and lactation each barred patients from inclusion. Orbital computed tomography and thyroid ultrasound, together with serum TRAb and thyroxine and clinical symptoms, were used for diagnoses. This clonotype was detected ten times or more. No antigen is known for it. The V end lost 2 bases, the J end lost 2 bases, and 9 bases lay between the germline ends. Germline CDR1 is SNHLY and CDR2 is FYNNEI. The CDR3 consists of 14 residues. The investigators amplified TCR beta CDR3 regions from RNA transcripts. The HTBI set primed first-round TCR CDR3 RT-PCR. TCRdb re-called the multiplex PCR reads with MiXCR, one entry per CDR3 protein. The repertoire has about 570,000 distinct CDR3 sequences, about 43% of them found once; the top ten carry about 20%.

The sample was peripheral blood or thyroid tissue (not recorded which). The chain uses TRBV2 and TRBJ1-1; tentative D call: TRBD1 (5 bases). This TCR was sampled from an adult woman with Graves' disease, either hyperthyroidism or ophthalmopathy (not recorded which). CDR3 nucleotide sequence: TGTGCCAGCAGTGAAACCAGGGTCAACACTGAAGCTTTCTTT. Its protein product is CASSETRVNTEAFF.